This T cell receptor beta chain was profiled in a study of cytomegalovirus exposure and HLA in healthy donors. CDR3 length: 13 residues. Germline values: CDR1 SGHDN, CDR2 FVKESK. V lost 1 base and J lost 8, with 11 bases in between. This clone has a handful of counts. As yet, its antigen is unknown. The PCR made use of 60 Vbeta and 13 Jbeta primers. The repertoire was sequenced with immunoSEQ multiplex PCR; TCRdb's copy has only in-frame clones and lacks some. In the table there are 200,000 to 250,000 clones, 75% to 85% of which are singletons. General study results and limits: Presence/absence analyses assumed roughly uniform sequencing depth across donors. Many donors shared some public TCRs, even though most TCR sequences were rare.

Sequenced input: PBMCs. This chain joins TRBV14 and TRBJ1-1, with D possibly matching TRBD1 (5 bases). This clonotype was obtained from a woman in her fifties or sixties in good health and CMV-seropositive. CDR3 region: CASSQGEGTEAFF. The CDR3, as DNA: TGTGCCAGCAGCCAAGGGGAGGGGACGGAAGCTTTCTTT. The full variable domain, with the rest looked up from reference TRBV14 and TRBJ1-1, is EAGVTQFPSHSVIEKGQTVTLRCDPISGHDNLYWYRRVMGKEIKFLLHFVKESKQDESGMPNNRFLAERTGGTYSTLKVQPAELEDSGVYFCASSQGEGTEAFFGQGTRLTVV.